Shown below are 15 T cell receptor beta chains from a single sample sequenced in a study of blood T cell repertoires in COVID-19. Assay used: immunoSEQ multiplex PCR; TCRdb lists only in-frame clones, some missing. The data contain tens of thousands of clones, about nine tenths of them singletons. The source material was peripheral blood. The receptor source for this set is a man in his 70s with active or convalescent COVID-19.

By share, this clone counts as medium-sized. The V gene is TRBV27, the J gene TRBJ2-1, with a possible D match to TRBD2 (5 bases). The CDR3 contains 14 residues. Germline V gene lookup returns CDR1 MNHEY and CDR2 SMNVEV (reference sequence). The germline V and J ends were trimmed by 9 bases and 0 bases, with 12 bases remaining between them. CDR3 protein: CASKAASSYNEQFF. In DNA, the CDR3 is TGTGCCAGTAAAGCGGCAAGCTCCTACAATGAGCAGTTCTTC.

The chain couples TRBV18 to TRBJ2-1, with 13 bases lining up with TRBD2. This CDR3 region has 16 residues. CDR1 KGHSH and CDR2 LQKENI come from the germline V gene. J gave up 8 bases and V 3 bases, and 7 bases lay outside the gene matches. The DNA for the CDR3 is TGTGCCAGCTCACCGCAGGGCGGACTAGCGGGAGATGAGCAGTTCTTC. Translation gives CASSPQGGLAGDEQFF.

V usage is TRBV3-1 (or the pseudogene TRBV3-2) and J usage is TRBJ1-2; 7 bases fit TRBD1. This CDR3 region has 13 residues. V lost 4 bases to trimming and J lost 4 bases; unmatched junction nucleotides: 3. CDR1 is LGHDT, CDR2 YNNKEL, per germline (reference sequence). The CDR3 coding sequence is TGTGCCAGCAGCCCGGGACAGCCCTATGGCTACACCTTC. Translation gives CASSPGQPYGYTF.

V usage is TRBV21-1 and J usage is TRBJ1-5; TRBD1 reflects the table's D call only, with no check against the DNA. TRBV21-1 represents a pseudogene. This CDR3 is 16 amino acids long. CDR3 sequence: CASNAHDRVSNQPQHF. CDR3 nucleotides: TGTGCCAGCAACGCCCATGACAGGGTATCAAATCAGCCCCAGCATTTT.

As DNA, the CDR3 is TGTGCCAGCAGTTACAGTCTAGCGCATAACTACGAGCAGTACTTC. This sequence encodes CASSYSLAHNYEQYF. V is TRBV6-5 and J is TRBJ2-7, with a weak D call TRBD2 (6 bases). V was shortened by 2 bases and J by 3 bases, with 14 bases between the two germline ends. In germline, CDR1 is MNHEY, CDR2 SVGAGI. This CDR3 has 15 amino acids.

V is TRBV6-5 and J is TRBJ1-2; TRBD1 agrees at 9 bases. Per germline, CDR1 MNHEY and CDR2 SVGAGI. The CDR3 sequence is 13 residues long. Unmatched junction bases numbered 3, after V lost 2 bases and J lost 8 bases. The CDR3 spells CASSYDRGGGYTF. The CDR3 DNA reads TGTGCCAGCAGTTACGACAGGGGGGGAGGCTACACCTTC.

V gene TRBV7-8 combines with J gene TRBJ1-3; D gene unclear. Trimming shortened V by 3 bases and J by 2 bases, and 5 bases separated the two germline ends. In germline, CDR1 is SGHVS, CDR2 FQNEAQ. The CDR3 contains 13 residues. The CDR3 is CASSFIAGNTIYF. The CDR3 DNA is TGTGCCAGCAGCTTTATTGCTGGAAACACCATATATTTT.

The chain links TRBV24-1 to TRBJ2-7; TRBD1 matches 8 bases. The length of the CDR3 is 14 residues. Germline V CDR1 and CDR2: KGHDR, SFDVKD. Unmatched junction bases numbered 9, after V lost 3 bases and J lost 9 bases. CDR3 sequence: CATSDEKQGGRQYF. The CDR3 DNA is TGTGCCACCAGTGATGAGAAACAGGGGGGACGGCAGTACTTC.

The chain recombines TRBV7-6 with TRBJ2-2, with 7 nucleotides matching TRBD2. V shed 0 bases, J shed 5 bases, and the junction held 6 bases outside the gene matches. This CDR3 comprises 16 residues. Germline CDR1 is SGHVS and CDR2 is FNYEAQ. DNA for the CDR3: TGTGCCAGCAGCTTAGCATACGGCGGGAGAACCGGGGAGCTGTTTTTT. Translated, it gives CASSLAYGGRTGELFF.

The rearrangement joins TRBV19 to TRBJ1-2, with 9 bases lining up with TRBD1. The V segment lost 2 bases and the J segment 7 bases; nucleotides outside the gene matches: 8. CDR1 and CDR2 (germline): LNHDA, SQIVND (reference sequence). There are 15 residues in the CDR3. DNA for the CDR3: TGTGCCAGTAGTATATCAAACAGGGGGCGAAGTGGCTACACCTTC. Protein: CASSISNRGRSGYTF. The whole variable domain, remainder taken from reference TRBV19 and TRBJ1-2, is DGGITQSPKYLFRKEGQNVTLSCEQNLNHDAMYWYRQDPGQGLRLIYYSQIVNDFQKGDIAEGYSVSREKKESFPLTVTSAQKNPTAFYLCASSISNRGRSGYTFGSGTRLTVV.

This clone was counted once. The V call is TRBV18, the J call TRBJ2-2, with 9 bases identical to TRBD2. Germline trimming cut 3 bases from V and 0 bases from J; bases unmatched to any gene: 17. The V gene's germline CDR1 is KGHSH and CDR2 LQKENI. CDR3 length: 21 amino acids. CDR3 DNA: TGTGCCAGCTCACCCCTCCTCAGACTAGCGGCAGGGGGGTCGAACACCGGGGAGCTGTTTTTT. This codes for CASSPLLRLAAGGSNTGELFF.

The genes are TRBV9 and TRBJ2-1; possible D gene TRBD1, 5 bases. V was shortened by 1 base and J by 6 bases, with 14 bases between the two germline ends. This CDR3 spans 15 amino acids. Germline V gene data show CDR1 as SGDLS and CDR2 as YYNGEE. The CDR3: CASSVRPLGVNEQFF. In nucleotides, the CDR3 is TGTGCCAGCAGCGTAAGGCCCCTAGGGGTCAATGAGCAGTTCTTC.

J is TRBJ2-7 and V is TRBV28; the D gene is possibly TRBD1 (6 bases). Germline V lookup: CDR1 MDHEN, CDR2 SYDVKM. V shed 4 bases and J shed 3 bases, with 16 bases lying between them. The CDR3 totals 15 residues. CDR3 DNA sequence: TGTGCCAGCAGTTCCCAGGGCAGGGGTGGCTACGAGCAGTACTTC. Translation: CASSSQGRGGYEQYF. Combining the CDR3 with reference TRBV28 and TRBJ2-7 gives the whole variable domain DVKVTQSSRYLVKRTGEKVFLECVQDMDHENMFWYRQDPGLGLRLIYFSYDVKMKEKGDIPEGYSVSREKKERFSLILESASTNQTSMYLCASSSQGRGGYEQYFGPGTRLTVT.

The rearrangement joins TRBV28 to TRBJ2-7, with 7 bases fitting TRBD2. CDR3 length equals 15 residues. J was trimmed by 0 bases and V by 4 bases; bases with no gene match: 6. The germline V gene has CDR1 MDHEN and CDR2 SYDVKM. The CDR3 spells CASSSASGSSYEQYF. The CDR3 DNA reads as TGTGCCAGCAGTTCGGCTAGCGGAAGCTCCTACGAGCAGTACTTC.

This clone was observed a single time. This sequence joins TRBV5-1 and TRBJ1-1; D gene ambiguous. CDR3 length: 13 amino acids. V lost 3 bases, J lost 4 bases, and 10 bases lay in between. Germline CDR1 SGHRS, CDR2 YFSETQ. The DNA of the CDR3 is TGCGCCAGCAGCTCGGACTCCGCCACTGAAGCTTTCTTT. Translation: CASSSDSATEAFF.